These T cell receptor beta chains were read from a single sample in a study of shared clonotypes between healthy human individuals. The repertoire was sequenced with immunoSEQ multiplex PCR; TCRdb's copy has only in-frame clones and lacks some. The table shows roughly 95,000 clones, with more than 45% occurring only once. The sequenced sample was PBMCs. The receptors come from a woman between 35 and 50 years old in good health. Some clones in this sample may be carry-over from other donors' samples. CDR3s include the opening cysteine and the closing phenylalanine or tryptophan. Fields, in order: J gene, clone size, V gene, D gene, CDR3 DNA, CDR3 protein. The D gene is left open where the match is weak. Clone size appears in some rows only: once, few, many, or a class for an expanded clone.

j_call: TRBJ1-5
clone_size: .
v_call: TRBV30
d_call: TRBD1
cdr3_nt: TGTGCCTGGCGCTACCCCCAGGGGGCCAAAGTTCTATGCAATCAGCCCCAGCATTTT
cdr3_aa: CAWRYPQGAKVLCNQPQHF

j_call: TRBJ2-3
clone_size: .
v_call: TRBV28
d_call: .
cdr3_nt: TGTGCCAGCAGTTTCCCGACAGGGGGCTGGCTAGCGGGAGTAAAGGGACCAGATACGCAGTATTTT
cdr3_aa: CASSFPTGGWLAGVKGPDTQYF

j_call: TRBJ2-3
clone_size: .
v_call: TRBV29-1
d_call: TRBD1
cdr3_nt: TGCAGCGTTAATCCCGGGACAGGTGGAACAGATACGCAGTATTTT
cdr3_aa: CSVNPGTGGTDTQYF

j_call: TRBJ2-7
clone_size: .
v_call: TRBV27
d_call: .
cdr3_nt: TGTGCCAGCAGTTTACAGGGGTCCGCCTACGAGCAGTACTTC
cdr3_aa: CASSLQGSAYEQYF

j_call: TRBJ2-2
clone_size: .
v_call: TRBV18
d_call: TRBD1
cdr3_nt: TGTGCCAGCTCACCAACAGGGGCCGCCGGGGAGCTGTTTTTT
cdr3_aa: CASSPTGAAGELFF

j_call: TRBJ2-7
clone_size: many
v_call: TRBV29-1
d_call: .
cdr3_nt: TGCAGCGTTGAAGAGGGAGCTGGAGAGCAGTACTTC
cdr3_aa: CSVEEGAGEQYF

j_call: TRBJ1-2
clone_size: .
v_call: TRBV9
d_call: .
cdr3_nt: TGTGCCAGCAGCGAAGGTGAGACATCTCCTAACTATGGCTACACCTTC
cdr3_aa: CASSEGETSPNYGYTF

j_call: TRBJ2-7
clone_size: many
v_call: TRBV7-8
d_call: .
cdr3_nt: TGTGCCAGCACCCTCACCGACGAGCAGTACTTC
cdr3_aa: CASTLTDEQYF

j_call: TRBJ2-7
clone_size: .
v_call: TRBV30
d_call: .
cdr3_nt: TGTGCCTGGACTAGCGCTTCCTACGAGCAGTACTTC
cdr3_aa: CAWTSASYEQYF

j_call: TRBJ2-1
clone_size: few
v_call: TRBV6-6
d_call: .
cdr3_nt: TGTGCCAGCAGTCCCTTGGGTCCGTACAATGAGCAGTTCTTC
cdr3_aa: CASSPLGPYNEQFF

j_call: TRBJ2-2
clone_size: .
v_call: TRBV11-3
d_call: TRBD2
cdr3_nt: TGTGCCAGCAGCTGGGGACTAGCGGGAGGGCGCCCCGGGGAGCTGTTTTTT
cdr3_aa: CASSWGLAGGRPGELFF

j_call: TRBJ1-6
clone_size: .
v_call: TRBV7-8
d_call: TRBD1
cdr3_nt: TGTGCCAGCAGCCCCGGGACAGGGGATAATTCACCCCTCCACTTT
cdr3_aa: CASSPGTGDNSPLHF

j_call: TRBJ2-7
clone_size: .
v_call: TRBV7-9
d_call: TRBD2
cdr3_nt: TGTGCCAGCAGCATAGAACTAGCGGGGAGTGGGAGGGACGAGCAGTACTTC
cdr3_aa: CASSIELAGSGRDEQYF

j_call: TRBJ2-5
clone_size: .
v_call: TRBV4-1
d_call: .
cdr3_nt: TGCGCCAGCAGCCAGGCGTACCAAGAGACCCAGTACTTC
cdr3_aa: CASSQAYQETQYF

j_call: TRBJ2-7
clone_size: many
v_call: TRBV28
d_call: .
cdr3_nt: TGTGCCAGCAGCCCAGCGGGGGACAGAACCTACGAGCAGTACTTC
cdr3_aa: CASSPAGDRTYEQYF

j_call: TRBJ2-1
clone_size: .
v_call: TRBV5-1
d_call: TRBD2
cdr3_nt: TGCGCCAGCAGCTCCGGACTAGCAGGTGAGCAGTTCTTC
cdr3_aa: CASSSGLAGEQFF

j_call: TRBJ2-3
clone_size: few
v_call: TRBV5-6
d_call: .
cdr3_nt: TGTGCCAGCAGCCCCTACAGGGCAGATACGCAGTATTTT
cdr3_aa: CASSPYRADTQYF

j_call: TRBJ1-1
clone_size: few
v_call: TRBV9
d_call: .
cdr3_nt: TGTGCCAGCAGCCCTCGAGGACAGACTGAAGCTTTCTTT
cdr3_aa: CASSPRGQTEAFF

j_call: TRBJ1-2
clone_size: many
v_call: TRBV6-6
d_call: TRBD1
cdr3_nt: TGTGCCAGCAGTTACGGACAGGGGGACGGCTACACCTTC
cdr3_aa: CASSYGQGDGYTF

j_call: TRBJ2-1
clone_size: .
v_call: TRBV25-1
d_call: .
cdr3_nt: TGTGCCAGCAGTGTCCCTAGCACCTACAATGAGCAGTTCTTC
cdr3_aa: CASSVPSTYNEQFF